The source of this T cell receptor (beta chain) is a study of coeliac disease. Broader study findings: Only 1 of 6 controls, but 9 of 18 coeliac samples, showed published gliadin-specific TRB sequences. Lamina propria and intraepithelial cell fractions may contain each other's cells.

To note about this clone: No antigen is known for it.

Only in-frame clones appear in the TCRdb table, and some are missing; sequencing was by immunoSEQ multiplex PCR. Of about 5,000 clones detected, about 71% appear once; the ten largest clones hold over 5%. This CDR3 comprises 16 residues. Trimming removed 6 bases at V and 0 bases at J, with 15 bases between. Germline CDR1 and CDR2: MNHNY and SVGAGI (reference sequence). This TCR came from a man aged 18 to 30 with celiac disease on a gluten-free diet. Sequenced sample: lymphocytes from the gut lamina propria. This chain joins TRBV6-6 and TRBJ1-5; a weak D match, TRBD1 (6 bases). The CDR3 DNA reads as TGTGCCAGCAGCCACGACAGGACCTATAGCAATCAGCCCCAGCATTTT. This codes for CASSHDRTYSNQPQHF.